This TCR beta chain is drawn from a study of blood T cell repertoires in COVID-19. The wider study: COVID-19 samples collected from the United States, Italy and Spain covered acute and convalescent phases. In each case, the material was cDNA or gDNA derived from T cells, B-cell-depleted T cells, or PBMCs.

Assay: immunoSEQ multiplex PCR; the TCRdb copy retains only in-frame clones and omits some. Among 140,000 to 150,000 clones listed, 80% to 90% were seen once. This clone has just a few counts. The CDR3 has 15 residues. Germline values: CDR1 MNHEY, CDR2 SVGAGI. V was cut by 0 bases and J by 1 base, with 9 bases left in between. This TCR was recovered from a man aged 55 to 70 with active or convalescent COVID-19. Sequencing used peripheral blood. The V and J genes are TRBV6-5 and TRBJ2-5; no definite D call. CDR3 sequence: CASSYSLQTQETQYF. The CDR3 coding sequence is TGTGCCAGCAGTTACTCGTTACAGACCCAAGAGACCCAGTACTTC.